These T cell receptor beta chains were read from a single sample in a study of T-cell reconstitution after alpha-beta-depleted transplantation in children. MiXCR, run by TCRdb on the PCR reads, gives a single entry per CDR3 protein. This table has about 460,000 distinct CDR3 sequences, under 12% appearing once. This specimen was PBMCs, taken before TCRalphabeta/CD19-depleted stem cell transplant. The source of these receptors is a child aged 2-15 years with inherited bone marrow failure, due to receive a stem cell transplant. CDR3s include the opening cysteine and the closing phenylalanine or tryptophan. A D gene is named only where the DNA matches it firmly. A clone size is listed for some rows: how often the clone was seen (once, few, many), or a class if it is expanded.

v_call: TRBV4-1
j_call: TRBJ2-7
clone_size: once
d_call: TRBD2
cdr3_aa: CASSQVSGGPGEQYF
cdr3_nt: TGCGCCAGCAGCCAAGTGTCGGGAGGGCCGGGAGAGCAGTACTTC

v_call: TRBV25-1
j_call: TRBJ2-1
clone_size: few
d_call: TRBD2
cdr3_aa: CASSAGTSGMAEQFF
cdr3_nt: TGTGCCAGCAGTGCCGGGACTAGCGGGATGGCTGAGCAGTTCTTC

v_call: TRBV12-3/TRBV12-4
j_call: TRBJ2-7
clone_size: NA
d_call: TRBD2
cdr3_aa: CASSARDKGLAGTYEQYF
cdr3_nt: TGTGCCAGCAGTGCCCGGGACAAGGGACTAGCGGGCACCTACGAGCAGTACTTC

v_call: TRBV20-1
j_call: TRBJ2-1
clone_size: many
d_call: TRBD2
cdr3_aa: CSASGTSGRVTYNEQFF
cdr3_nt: TGCAGTGCTTCCGGGACTAGCGGGAGGGTAACCTACAATGAGCAGTTCTTC

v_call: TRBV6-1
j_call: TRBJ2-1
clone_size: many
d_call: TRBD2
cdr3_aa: CASSVGGLLGEQFF
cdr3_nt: TGTGCCAGCAGTGTTGGGGGACTATTGGGTGAGCAGTTCTTC

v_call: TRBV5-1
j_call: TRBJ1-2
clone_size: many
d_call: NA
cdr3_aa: CASSSGQPRYGYTF
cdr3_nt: TGCGCCAGCAGCTCCGGACAGCCACGCTATGGCTACACCTTC

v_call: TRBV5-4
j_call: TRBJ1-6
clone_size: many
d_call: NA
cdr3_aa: CASSLAQSYNSPLHF
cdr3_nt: TGTGCCAGCAGCTTGGCTCAGAGCTATAATTCACCCCTCCACTTT

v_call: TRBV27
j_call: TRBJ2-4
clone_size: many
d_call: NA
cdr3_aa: CASSFNGRVDQYF
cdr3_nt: TGTGCCAGCAGTTTCAATGGGCGGGTCGATCAGTACTTC

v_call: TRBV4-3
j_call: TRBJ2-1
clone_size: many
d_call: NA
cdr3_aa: CASSRQTTYNEQFF
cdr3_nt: TGCGCCAGCAGCCGGCAGACTACCTACAATGAGCAGTTCTTC

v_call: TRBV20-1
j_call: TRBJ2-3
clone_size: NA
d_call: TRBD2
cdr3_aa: CSAGGLAGDTDTQYF
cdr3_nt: TGCAGTGCTGGTGGACTAGCGGGAGATACAGATACGCAGTATTTT

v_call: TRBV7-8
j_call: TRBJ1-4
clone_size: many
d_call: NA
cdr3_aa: CASSLEGTLYAEINEKLFF
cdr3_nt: TGTGCCAGCAGCTTAGAGGGTACACTCTACGCGGAGATTAATGAAAAACTGTTTTTT

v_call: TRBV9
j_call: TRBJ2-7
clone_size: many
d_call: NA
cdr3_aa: CASSVSGLAPYEQYF
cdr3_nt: TGTGCCAGCAGCGTTTCCGGGTTAGCCCCCTACGAGCAGTACTTC

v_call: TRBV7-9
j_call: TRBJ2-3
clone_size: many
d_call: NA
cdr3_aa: CASSPNKNTDTQYF
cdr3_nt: TGTGCCAGCAGCCCAAATAAAAACACAGATACGCAGTATTTT

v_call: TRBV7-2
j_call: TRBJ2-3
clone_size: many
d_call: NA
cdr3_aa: CASSLLPLGDTQYF
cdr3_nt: TGTGCCAGCAGCTTACTACCCCTGGGGGATACGCAGTATTTT

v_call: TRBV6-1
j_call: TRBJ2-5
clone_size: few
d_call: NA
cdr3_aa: CASSPLFWGASGETQYF
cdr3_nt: TGTGCCAGCAGCCCACTCTTCTGGGGAGCCTCAGGCGAGACCCAGTACTTC

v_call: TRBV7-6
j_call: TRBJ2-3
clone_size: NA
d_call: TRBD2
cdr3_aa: CASSGTSGNRNTQYF
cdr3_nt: TGTGCCAGCAGCGGGACTAGCGGGAATCGGAATACGCAGTATTTT

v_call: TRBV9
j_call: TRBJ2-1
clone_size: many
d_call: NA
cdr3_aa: CASSPPGPTRANEQFF
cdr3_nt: TGTGCCAGCAGCCCCCCGGGACCGACTAGGGCCAATGAGCAGTTCTTC

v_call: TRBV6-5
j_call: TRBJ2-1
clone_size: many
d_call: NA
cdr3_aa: CASSYSDDEQFF
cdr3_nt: TGTGCCAGCAGTTATTCGGACGATGAGCAGTTCTTC

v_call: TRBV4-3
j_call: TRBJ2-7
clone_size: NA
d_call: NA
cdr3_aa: CASSQDRWDSYEQYF
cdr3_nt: TGCGCCAGCAGCCAAGATCGTTGGGACTCCTACGAGCAGTACTTC

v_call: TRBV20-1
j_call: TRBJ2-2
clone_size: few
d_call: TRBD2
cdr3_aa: CSARDRGAGTSVTGELFF
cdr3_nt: TGCAGTGCTAGAGATAGGGGAGCCGGGACTAGCGTAACCGGGGAGCTGTTTTTT

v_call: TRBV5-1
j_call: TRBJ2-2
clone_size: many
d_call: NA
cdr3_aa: CASTLGVSGELFF
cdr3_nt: TGCGCCAGCACCCTGGGGGTGTCCGGGGAGCTGTTTTTT

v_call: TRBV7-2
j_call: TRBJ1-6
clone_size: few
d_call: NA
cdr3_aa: CASSLTTSLQGSPLHF
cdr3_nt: TGTGCCAGCAGCTTAACAACTTCCCTCCAGGGGTCACCCCTCCACTTT

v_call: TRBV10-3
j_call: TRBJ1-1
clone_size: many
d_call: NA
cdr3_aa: CAISDNPGGGAGTEAFF
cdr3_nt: TGTGCCATCAGTGATAATCCCGGGGGAGGGGCAGGCACTGAAGCTTTCTTT

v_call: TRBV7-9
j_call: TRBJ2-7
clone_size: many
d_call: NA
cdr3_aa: CASSLRDLSYEQYF
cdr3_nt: TGTGCCAGCAGCTTACGGGATCTGAGTTACGAGCAGTACTTC

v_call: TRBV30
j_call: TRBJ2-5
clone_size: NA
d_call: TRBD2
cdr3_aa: CAWLGPGGGPSHQETQYF
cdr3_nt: TGTGCCTGGTTGGGCCCGGGAGGCGGGCCTTCCCACCAAGAGACCCAGTACTTC

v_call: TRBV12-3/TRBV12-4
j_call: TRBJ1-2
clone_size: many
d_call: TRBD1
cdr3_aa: CASSPRTGVNYGYTF
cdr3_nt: TGTGCCAGCAGTCCACGGACAGGGGTAAACTATGGCTACACCTTC

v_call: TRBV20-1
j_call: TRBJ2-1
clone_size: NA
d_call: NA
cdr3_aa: CSARDLPGVTYNEQFF
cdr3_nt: TGCAGTGCTAGAGATCTGCCGGGAGTAACCTACAATGAGCAGTTCTTC

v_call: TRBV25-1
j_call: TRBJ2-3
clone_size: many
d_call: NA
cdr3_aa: CASSEYGADTQYF
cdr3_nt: TGTGCCAGCAGTGAATACGGAGCAGATACGCAGTATTTT

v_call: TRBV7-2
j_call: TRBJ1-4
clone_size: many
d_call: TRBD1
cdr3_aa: CASSLGDRGYEKLFF
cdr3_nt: TGTGCCAGCAGCTTAGGGGACAGGGGTTATGAAAAACTGTTTTTT

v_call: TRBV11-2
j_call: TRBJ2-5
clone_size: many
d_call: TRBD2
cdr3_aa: CASSSPVLAGAYQETQYF
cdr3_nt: TGTGCCAGCAGCTCCCCCGTCCTAGCGGGAGCGTACCAAGAGACCCAGTACTTC

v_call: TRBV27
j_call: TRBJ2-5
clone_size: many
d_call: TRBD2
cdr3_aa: CASKPSGSWTQYF
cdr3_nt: TGTGCCAGCAAACCTAGCGGGAGTTGGACCCAGTACTTC

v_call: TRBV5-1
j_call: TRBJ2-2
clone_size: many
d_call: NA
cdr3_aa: CASSVSGELFF
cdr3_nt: TGCGCCAGCAGCGTCTCCGGGGAGCTGTTTTTT

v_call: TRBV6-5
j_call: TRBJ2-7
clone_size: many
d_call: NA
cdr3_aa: CASSYSSGDLSYEQYF
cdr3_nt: TGTGCCAGCAGTTACTCTTCCGGGGACCTCTCCTACGAGCAGTACTTC

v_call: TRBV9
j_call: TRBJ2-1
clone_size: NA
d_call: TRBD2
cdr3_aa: CASSPPLGAGEYNEQFF
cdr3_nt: TGTGCCAGCAGCCCACCCCTCGGAGCGGGGGAATACAATGAGCAGTTCTTC

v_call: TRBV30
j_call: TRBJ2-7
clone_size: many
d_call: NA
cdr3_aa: CAWTMGGLNEQYF
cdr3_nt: TGTGCCTGGACCATGGGGGGCTTGAACGAGCAGTACTTC

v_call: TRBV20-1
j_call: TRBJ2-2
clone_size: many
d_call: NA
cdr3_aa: CSARGTSTGELFF
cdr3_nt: TGCAGTGCTAGGGGGACCTCAACCGGGGAGCTGTTTTTT

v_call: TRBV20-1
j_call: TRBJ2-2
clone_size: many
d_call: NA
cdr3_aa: CSAPKEPGLTTGELFF
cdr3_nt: TGCAGTGCTCCAAAGGAGCCGGGACTCACAACCGGGGAGCTGTTTTTT

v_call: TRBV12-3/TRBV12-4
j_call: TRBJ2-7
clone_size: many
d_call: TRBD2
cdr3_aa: CASSLIAGADYEQYF
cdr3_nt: TGTGCCAGCAGTTTAATAGCGGGAGCAGATTACGAGCAGTACTTC

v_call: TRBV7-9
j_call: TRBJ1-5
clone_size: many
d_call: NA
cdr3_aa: CASSLGQSGQPQHF
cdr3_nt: TGTGCCAGCAGCCTGGGTCAGTCGGGTCAGCCCCAGCATTTT

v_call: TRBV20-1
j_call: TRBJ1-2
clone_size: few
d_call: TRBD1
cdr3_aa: CSARQGAHLYGYTF
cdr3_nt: TGCAGTGCGCGACAGGGGGCGCATCTGTATGGCTACACCTTC

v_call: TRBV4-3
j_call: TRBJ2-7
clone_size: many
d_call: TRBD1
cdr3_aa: CASSQTGQNNYEQYF
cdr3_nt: TGCGCCAGCAGCCAAACGGGACAGAACAACTACGAGCAGTACTTC